Presented here are 23 T cell receptor beta chains from one specimen sequenced in a study of identical twins. TCRdb re-derived calls from the 5' RACE reads in MiXCR, one entry per CDR3 protein. The sample has roughly 470,000 distinct CDR3 sequences; roughly an eighth are singletons. This sample was also put to use in a study of yellow fever vaccine responses in identical twins.

Input material: CD4+ T cells sorted from blood. The source of these receptors is a woman between 18 and 29 years old in good health.

This clonotype has just a few counts. The gene calls are TRBV20-1 and TRBJ2-5; D remains unclear. The germline gives CDR1 DFQATT, CDR2 SNEGSKA (reference sequence). This CDR3 is built from 15 residues. The CDR3 sequence is CRRFGGQINQETQYF. The CDR3 DNA follows: TGCAGGCGGTTCGGTGGGCAGATTAACCAAGAGACCCAGTACTTC.

A few counts support this clonotype. The chain combines TRBV28 with TRBJ2-1; D unresolved. This CDR3 has 17 amino acids. Germline loops: CDR1 MDHEN, CDR2 SYDVKM. Trimming took off 7 bases at V and 1 base at J, with 20 bases between the two ends. The CDR3 protein is CASNSKVGMGSYNEQFF. The CDR3, as DNA: TGTGCCAGCAATTCCAAAGTCGGTATGGGTTCCTACAATGAGCAGTTCTTC.

This sequence joins TRBV5-1 and TRBJ1-1; 9 bases map to TRBD1. The CDR3 extends over 16 amino acids. Germline CDR1 reads SGHRS; CDR2 reads YFSETQ. Trimming cost V 1 base and J 5 bases; bases outside gene matches: 9. CDR3 protein: CASSLRTGVSETEAFF. The CDR3 DNA follows: TGCGCCAGCAGCTTGAGGACAGGGGTATCGGAGACTGAAGCTTTCTTT.

The chain combines TRBV27 with TRBJ2-3, with 7 bases identical to TRBD2. The CDR3 loop spans 15 amino acids. Germline V gene sequence: CDR1 MNHEY, CDR2 SMNVEV (reference sequence). V shed 4 bases and J 0 bases; nucleotides not matched to a gene: 4. In DNA, the CDR3 is TGTGCCAGCAGTTCAAGCGGGGAGAGCACAGATACGCAGTATTTT. It specifies CASSSSGESTDTQYF.

This clonotype was found many times. The CDR3, as DNA: TGCGCCAGCAGTCCTCCCGACGGACTAGCCAAAAACATTCAGTACTTC. Translating it yields CASSPPDGLAKNIQYF. The chain couples TRBV5-1 to TRBJ2-4, with D tentatively TRBD2 (5 bases). The length of the CDR3 is 16 residues. The V gene lost 5 bases and the J gene lost 0 bases, with 15 bases spanning the gap. Germline CDR1 SGHRS, CDR2 YFSETQ. Full variable domain (rest looked up from reference TRBV5-1 and TRBJ2-4): KAGVTQTPRYLIKTRGQQVTLSCSPISGHRSVSWYQQTPGQGLQFLFEYFSETQRNKGNFPGRFSGRQFSNSRSEMNVSTLELGDSALYLCASSPPDGLAKNIQYFGAGTRLSVL.

This clonotype was observed many times. The rearrangement uses TRBV5-1 and TRBJ1-2; TRBD1 matches 10 bases. The CDR3 covers 15 residues. V trimming: 4 bases; J trimming: 6 bases; junction bases outside the gene matches: 9. The germline CDR1 and CDR2 sequences are SGHRS and YFSETQ. The CDR3 region has the DNA TGCGCCAGCAGCGTAGCCGGGACAGGGGTTGATGGCTACACCTTC. This gives the protein CASSVAGTGVDGYTF.

In its sample, this clonotype was seen many times. V and J are TRBV3-1 and TRBJ2-5; tentative D call: TRBD1 (6 bases). V gave up 5 bases and J gave up 5 bases, with 21 bases separating them. The V gene's germline CDR1 is LGHDT and CDR2 YNNKEL (reference sequence). The CDR3 is made up of 16 amino acids. The CDR3 DNA sequence: TGTGCCAGCAGCTCCCTACCACGGCAGGGGATCGAGACCCAGTACTTC. Amino acids: CASSSLPRQGIETQYF.

The chain recombines TRBV6-1 with TRBJ2-7; TRBD1 matches at 12 bases. The CDR3 runs to 15 residues. Germline assignment: CDR1 MNHNS and CDR2 SASEGT. Trimming at V came to 6 bases and at J to 5 bases, leaving 8 bases not matched to a gene. The CDR3 DNA reads as TGTGCCAGCAGCACGGGGACAGGGGGCAGGAACGAGCAGTACTTC. Amino acids: CASSTGTGGRNEQYF.

This clonotype came up a few times. V and J are TRBV28 and TRBJ2-5; unclear D gene. Germline CDR1 is MDHEN and CDR2 is SYDVKM. Trimming removed 7 bases at V and 7 bases at J, with 16 bases between. The CDR3 is 13 amino acids. The CDR3 spells CASISRPGGTQYF. CDR3 nucleotide sequence: TGTGCCAGCATCTCCCGGCCAGGCGGGACCCAGTACTTC.

This clonotype has a handful of counts. The CDR3 DNA reads as TGCAGTGCTCCGGAGCGGAGCTACGAGCAGTACTTC. This encodes CSAPERSYEQYF. V and J are TRBV20-1 and TRBJ2-7; TRBD2 is a possible D gene (5 bases). V lost 5 bases to trimming and J lost 3 bases, with 11 bases between them. The CDR3 contains 12 residues. The germline V gene has CDR1 DFQATT and CDR2 SNEGSKA (reference sequence).

The chain uses TRBV5-1 and TRBJ2-4; TRBD1 might be the D (6 bases). The CDR3 is 13 amino acids. Per the germline V gene, CDR1 is SGHRS and CDR2 is YFSETQ. V lost 4 bases to trimming and J lost 8 bases, with 13 bases between them. The CDR3 sequence is CASSPGTRDIQYF. The CDR3 bases are TGCGCCAGCAGCCCAGGGACACGGGACATTCAGTACTTC.

V usage is TRBV28 and J usage is TRBJ2-4, with 11 bases identical to TRBD2. The CDR3 consists of 17 residues. CDR1 and CDR2 from the germline V gene are MDHEN and SYDVKM. V lost 4 bases to trimming and J lost 8 bases; unmatched junction nucleotides: 13. This chain's CDR3 is CASSSTPLAGGGDIQYF. The DNA for the CDR3 is TGTGCCAGCAGTTCGACCCCTCTAGCGGGGGGCGGAGACATTCAGTACTTC.

The table lists this clonotype with many counts. V usage is TRBV7-2 and J usage is TRBJ2-5, with 10 bases identical to TRBD2. CDR3 length: 17 amino acids. V shed 4 bases and J 5 bases; nucleotides not matched to a gene: 13. Looked up from germline, CDR1 is SGHTA and CDR2 is FQGNSA. CDR3 loop: CASSSGLAGVGLETQYF. The CDR3 region has the DNA TGTGCCAGCAGCTCGGGGCTAGCGGGAGTGGGATTGGAGACCCAGTACTTC.

This clonotype was observed a few times. The chain joins TRBV10-1 to TRBJ2-1; maybe TRBD2 (6 bases). Germline values: CDR1 WNHNN, CDR2 SYGVQD (reference sequence). Trimming shortened V by 1 base and J by 8 bases, and 9 bases separated the two germline ends. CDR3 size: 13 residues. CDR3 in amino acids: CASSEFGSDEQFF. The CDR3 nucleotides are TGCGCCAGCAGTGAGTTCGGGAGCGATGAGCAGTTCTTC.

This clonotype was seen many times. The chain has TRBV6-1 and TRBJ2-1; 9 positions agree with TRBD1. CDR1 is MNHNS, CDR2 SASEGT, per germline. Germline trimming cut 0 bases from V and 3 bases from J; bases unmatched to any gene: 3. The length of the CDR3 is 16 residues. CDR3 nucleotides: TGTGCCAGCAGTGAAGCCGGGACAGGGTACTACAATGAGCAGTTCTTC. Translating gives CASSEAGTGYYNEQFF.

J is TRBJ2-3 and V is TRBV28, with 10 nucleotides matching TRBD2. Germline V lookup: CDR1 MDHEN, CDR2 SYDVKM. With V trimmed by 6 bases and J by 9 bases, 15 bases remained unmatched. The CDR3 sequence is 16 residues long. The CDR3 reads CASRAISGRSVGTQYF. DNA for the CDR3: TGTGCCAGCAGGGCAATTAGCGGGAGGTCAGTTGGGACGCAGTATTTT.

This clonotype has only a few counts. The gene calls are TRBV6-2 or TRBV6-3 and TRBJ2-2, with 7 bases fitting TRBD2. The germline CDR1 and CDR2 sequences are MNHEY and SVGEGT. V shed 6 bases, J shed 2 bases, and the junction held 9 bases outside the gene matches. The CDR3 contains 16 residues. As DNA, the CDR3 is TGTGCCAGCAGAAAACCGGGACTACCTAACACCGGGGAGCTGTTTTTT. Protein product: CASRKPGLPNTGELFF.

Only a few counts were recorded for this clonotype. This chain connects TRBV5-1 to TRBJ2-7; 7 bases match TRBD1. CDR1 and CDR2 (germline): SGHRS, YFSETQ. V gave up 4 bases and J gave up 1 base; unmatched junction bases: 8. CDR3 length: 15 amino acids. The CDR3 DNA sequence: TGCGCCAGCAGCACAGGACAGGCTTCGTCCTACGAGCAGTACTTC. As protein: CASSTGQASSYEQYF.

This clonotype was detected only a few times. The chain carries TRBV5-6 and TRBJ2-3; no clear D. V was pared by 0 bases and J by 5 bases, with 13 bases between. This CDR3 comprises 15 residues. Germline V lookup: CDR1 SGHDT, CDR2 YYEEEE. The CDR3 nucleotides are TGTGCCAGCAGCTTGGGGGCAGCAAAGGGAGATACGCAGTATTTT. Translated: CASSLGAAKGDTQYF.

V usage is TRBV9 and J usage is TRBJ2-3; no clear D gene. The CDR3 totals 13 residues. Deletions cut 0 bases from V and 6 bases from J, with 8 bases between. Germline assignment: CDR1 SGDLS and CDR2 YYNGEE. CDR3 residues: CASSVGDGDTQYF. Written as DNA, the CDR3 is TGTGCCAGCAGCGTAGGAGACGGTGATACGCAGTATTTT.

Many counts were recorded for this clonotype. The chain links TRBV29-1 to TRBJ1-5; no reliable D call. Germline assignment: CDR1 SQVTM and CDR2 ANQGSEA. V was shortened by 7 bases and J by 0 bases, with 4 bases between the two germline ends. CDR3 length: 11 residues. In DNA, the CDR3 is TGCAGCGCCCATAGCAATCAGCCCCAGCATTTT. Protein product: CSAHSNQPQHF.

This clonotype was detected only a few times. DNA of the CDR3: TGCAGTGCTAGAGATCTTAGAGGCCTTGAAGCTTTCTTT. Translating it yields CSARDLRGLEAFF. V usage is TRBV20-1 and J usage is TRBJ1-1; no definite D call. CDR3 size: 13 residues. Trimming shortened V by 0 bases and J by 7 bases, and 12 bases separated the two germline ends. Germline-derived CDR1 and CDR2 are DFQATT and SNEGSKA (reference sequence).

This sequence joins TRBV6-1 and TRBJ2-6, with D possibly being TRBD1 (6 bases). This CDR3 contains 14 residues. Germline V gene lookup returns CDR1 MNHNS and CDR2 SASEGT. Trimming shortened V by 6 bases and J by 4 bases, and 10 bases separated the two germline ends. CDR3 nucleotides: TGTGCCAGCAGAAACAGGGAGGGGGCCAACGTCCTGACTTTC. It specifies CASRNREGANVLTF.